Here is one TCR beta chain with its context. Sequencing used immunoSEQ multiplex PCR; TCRdb keeps in-frame clones, though not all of them. The data hold approximately 150,000 clones, with 80% to 90% observed a single time. The sample comes from a study of T cell responses to AZD1222 COVID-19 vaccine. The J segment lost 8 bases and the V segment lost 3 bases, leaving 4 bases of the junction unmatched. Germline values: CDR1 SGHTA, CDR2 FQGNSA. The CDR3 is made up of 14 amino acids. The TCR was taken from an adult in good health. This chain connects TRBV7-2 to TRBJ1-4; 9 bases fit TRBD1. Sequencing used peripheral blood, obtained on day 0 of AZD1222 vaccination. The chain's CDR3 is CASSLRQGGEKLFF. DNA for the CDR3: TGTGCCAGCAGCTTGAGACAGGGGGGGGAAAAACTGTTTTTT.